Listed here are 18 T cell receptor beta chains from one sample, sequenced in a study of metastatic and nonmetastatic thyroid tumors. MiXCR reprocessed the PCR reads for TCRdb. Of about 85,000 clones listed, 8.6% were seen once; the top ten hold 8.8%. Patients were all untreated before their thyroid surgery. The specimen was blood. The receptors shown here come from a female donor with papillary thyroid cancer or a benign thyroid nodule (not recorded which). Some clones in this sample may be carry-over from other donors' samples.

A remark on this clone: Other nucleotide sequences in the sample specify the same CDR3. The CDR3 loop is CASSLDLGYGYTF. The CDR3 DNA reads as TGTGCCAGCAGCTTGGATCTGGGCTATGGCTACACCTTC. This sequence joins TRBV5-5 and TRBJ1-2; D is uncertain. The germline gives CDR1 SGHKS, CDR2 YYEKEE (reference sequence). This CDR3 contains 13 residues. Trimming left V 0 bases short and J 4 bases short, with 7 bases between.

This clone was found many times. This chain joins TRBV20-1 and TRBJ2-1, with a tentative D call TRBD2 (5 bases). CDR1 and CDR2 from the germline V gene are DFQATT and SNEGSKA (reference sequence). The CDR3 spans 14 residues. Trimming removed 5 bases from V and 5 bases from J, with 16 bases in between. CDR3 sequence: CSASRLALNNEQFF. The CDR3 DNA sequence: TGCAGTGCTTCAAGGCTAGCCCTCAACAATGAGCAGTTCTTC.

This clone showed up many times. This chain connects TRBV5-5 to TRBJ1-5; TRBD1 agrees at 7 bases. V trimming: 3 bases; J trimming: 7 bases; junction bases outside the gene matches: 7. CDR1 SGHKS and CDR2 YYEKEE come from the germline V gene (reference sequence). The CDR3 has 14 amino acids. CDR3 residues: CASSWGTGAQPQHF. The CDR3, as DNA: TGTGCCAGCAGCTGGGGAACAGGGGCGCAGCCCCAGCATTTT.

The rearrangement uses TRBV11-1 and TRBJ2-1; D tentatively reads TRBD1 or TRBD2 (5 bases each). The CDR3 has 15 residues. Germline V gene data show CDR1 as SGHAT and CDR2 as FQDESV (reference sequence). V lost 5 bases, J lost 2 bases, and 13 bases lay in between. The CDR3 protein is CASSMGDGAYNEQFF. The CDR3 nucleotides read TGTGCCAGCAGCATGGGGGACGGGGCCTACAATGAGCAGTTCTTC.

V usage is TRBV9 and J usage is TRBJ2-1; D gene ambiguous. The V gene's germline CDR1 is SGDLS and CDR2 YYNGEE. V was trimmed by 0 bases and J by 8 bases, leaving 12 bases between them. This CDR3 region has 14 residues. The CDR3 reads CASSVGWAEDEQFF. In DNA form, the CDR3 reads TGTGCCAGCAGCGTAGGTTGGGCAGAAGATGAGCAGTTCTTC.

This clone came up many times. This chain connects TRBV20-1 to TRBJ2-7; D is unresolved. Germline assignment: CDR1 DFQATT and CDR2 SNEGSKA (reference sequence). V was trimmed by 3 bases and J by 0 bases, leaving 3 bases between them. The CDR3 spans 11 residues. This CDR3 reads CSASPSYEQYF. The DNA of the CDR3 is TGCAGTGCTAGCCCCTCCTACGAGCAGTACTTC.

This clone was seen ten or more times. The gene calls are TRBV3-1 and TRBJ1-6, with D uncertain. The V gene's germline CDR1 is LGHDT and CDR2 YNNKEL (reference sequence). The CDR3 has 15 amino acids. Trimming took off 0 bases at V and 9 bases at J, with 12 bases between the two ends. Here the CDR3 reads CASSQDAGDGSPLHF. The CDR3 DNA is TGTGCCAGCAGCCAAGATGCCGGGGATGGTTCACCCCTCCACTTT.

This clone was seen repeatedly, ten times or more. Written as DNA, the CDR3 is TGTGCCAGCAGCCCGACGGCGGACAGGGGCACAGATACGCAGTATTTT. This codes for CASSPTADRGTDTQYF. This chain uses TRBV4-2 with TRBJ2-3; 8 bases match TRBD1. The germline V gene encodes CDR1 LGHNA and CDR2 YNFKEQ. The CDR3 contains 16 residues. V lost 4 bases to trimming and J lost 1 base; unmatched junction nucleotides: 7.

This clone was counted a few times. The chain carries TRBV7-8 and TRBJ1-1; TRBD1 aligns across 7 bases. Germline-derived CDR1 and CDR2 are SGHVS and FQNEAQ. V shed 1 base and J 0 bases; nucleotides not matched to a gene: 2. CDR3 length: 15 residues. This CDR3 reads CASSLDRGMNTEAFF. CDR3 bases: TGTGCCAGCAGCTTAGACAGGGGAATGAACACTGAAGCTTTCTTT.

As concerns this clone: Given a much more abundant clone one base away, this may be a read error. Other DNA sequences of this sample code for an identical CDR3. The rearrangement uses TRBV5-4 and TRBJ1-2; 10 bases are shared with TRBD1. V lost 4 bases to trimming and J lost 7 bases; unmatched junction nucleotides: 7. The CDR3 runs 14 residues. Germline lookup yields CDR1 SGHNT and CDR2 YYREEE (reference sequence). This chain's CDR3 is CASSPRDRGSGYTF. The CDR3 nucleotides read TGTGCCAGCAGCCCGCGGGACAGGGGAAGTGGCTACACCTTC.

This clone was picked up many times. The rearrangement joins TRBV20-1 to TRBJ2-1; no clear D gene. This CDR3 is built from 15 residues. Per germline, CDR1 DFQATT and CDR2 SNEGSKA (reference sequence). Trimming took off 5 bases at V and 0 bases at J, with 14 bases between the two ends. The CDR3 here is CSALVGESSYNEQFF. In DNA form, the CDR3 reads TGCAGTGCTCTCGTCGGAGAATCCTCCTACAATGAGCAGTTCTTC.

This chain links TRBV18 with TRBJ1-2; D gene ambiguous. CDR1 KGHSH and CDR2 LQKENI come from the germline V gene. The CDR3 covers 14 residues. Trimming left V 0 bases short and J 8 bases short, with 13 bases between. The CDR3 loop is CASSPPGIVGGYTF. The CDR3 region has the DNA TGTGCCAGCTCACCACCGGGAATAGTAGGGGGCTACACCTTC.

This chain joins TRBV5-5 and TRBJ1-5, with D possibly being TRBD1 (5 bases). The germline V gene has CDR1 SGHKS and CDR2 YYEKEE (reference sequence). Trimming removed 4 bases at V and 0 bases at J, with 11 bases between. The CDR3 is made up of 15 amino acids. Written as DNA, the CDR3 is TGTGCCAGCAGCACCGACAGTGATAGCAATCAGCCCCAGCATTTT. It yields the protein CASSTDSDSNQPQHF.

This clone occurred many times. The V gene is TRBV19, the J gene TRBJ1-5; tentative D call: TRBD1 (6 bases). With 1 base removed from V and 6 bases from J, the gap between germline ends came to 16 bases. Germline V gives CDR1 LNHDA, CDR2 SQIVND (reference sequence). The CDR3 is 16 amino acids. The CDR3 DNA sequence: TGTGCCAGTAGTATAGGAGAGGGGGTGGCAACTCAGCCCCAGCATTTT. It is translated as CASSIGEGVATQPQHF.

Many counts were recorded for this clone. DNA for the CDR3: TGTGCCAGCAGTTACTCGATCTACGAGCAGTACTTC. The encoded protein is CASSYSIYEQYF. This sequence joins TRBV6-5 and TRBJ2-7; D gene ambiguous. The CDR3 is made up of 12 amino acids. CDR1 is MNHEY, CDR2 SVGAGI, per germline. V was shortened by 0 bases and J by 3 bases, with 3 bases between the two germline ends.

This clone was recorded at least ten times. V usage is TRBV6-1 and J usage is TRBJ2-2; 9 bases agree with TRBD1. Germline V gives CDR1 MNHNS, CDR2 SASEGT. This CDR3 comprises 13 residues. V lost 8 bases and J lost 6; bases outside the gene matches: 4. As DNA, the CDR3 is TGTGCCAGCGGGGACAGGGAAGCCGGGGAGCTGTTTTTT. This translates into CASGDREAGELFF.

The table lists this clone with many counts. CDR3 DNA sequence: TGTGCCAGCAGGTCCGGGACAGGAGATCCCCCCCTCCACTTT. Translating gives CASRSGTGDPPLHF. J is TRBJ1-6 and V is TRBV7-9, with 8 positions matching TRBD1. After removal of 6 bases from V and 13 bases from J, the junction contained 11 bases not matched to a gene. CDR1 and CDR2 from the germline V gene are SEHNR and FQNEAQ (reference sequence). CDR3 length equals 14 residues. Variable domain in full (rest from reference TRBV7-9 and TRBJ1-6): DTGVSQNPRHKITKRGQNVTFRCDPISEHNRLYWYRQTLGQGPEFLTYFQNEAQLEKSRLLSDRFSAERPKGSFSTLEIQRTEQGDSAMYLCASRSGTGDPPLHFGNGTRLTVT.

The chain joins TRBV6-5 to TRBJ1-4; a weak D match, TRBD1 (6 bases). The germline gives CDR1 MNHEY, CDR2 SVGAGI. V lost 2 bases to trimming and J lost 5 bases, with 18 bases between them. The CDR3 is 17 residues long. This CDR3 is CASSYPNPGHLNEKLFF. The CDR3 bases are TGTGCCAGCAGTTACCCAAACCCGGGACACCTAAATGAAAAACTGTTTTTT.